A single sample is the source of the 20 T cell receptor beta chains below, sequenced in a study of T cells in localized non-small cell lung cancer. Profiling relied on immunoSEQ multiplex PCR, and the TCRdb table lists in-frame clones only, not all of them. The sample lists roughly 17,000 clones; around nine tenths were seen once. The starting material was peripheral blood, obtained before any cancer treatment. Receptors originate from a male donor aged 60 or over with stage II squamous cell lung carcinoma.

The chain combines TRBV30 with TRBJ1-6; D not certain. Germline assignment: CDR1 GTSNPN and CDR2 SVGIG (reference sequence). This CDR3 is built from 16 residues. Between the trimmed V and J ends, which lost 2 bases and 4 bases, there was a span of 15 bases. For the CDR3, the DNA is TGTGCCTGGAGTCCTTCTTATGGCGTTTATAATTCACCCCTCCACTTT. Its protein is CAWSPSYGVYNSPLHF.

V gene TRBV6-1 combines with J gene TRBJ2-3; tentatively, D is TRBD1 (7 bases). The length of the CDR3 is 16 residues. V was clipped by 4 bases and J by 2 bases, with 16 bases between them. Germline loops: CDR1 MNHNS, CDR2 SASEGT. CDR3 sequence: CASSARGDSTTDTQYF. Written as DNA, the CDR3 is TGTGCCAGCAGTGCTAGGGGGGACAGTACCACAGATACGCAGTATTTT.

V and J are TRBV5-6 and TRBJ2-7; D is undetermined. Germline CDR1 reads SGHDT; CDR2 reads YYEEEE. Trimming removed 1 base at V and 4 bases at J, with 9 bases between. This CDR3 has 13 residues. Here the CDR3 DNA reads TGTGCCAGCAGCTTGTCCAGCAGTTACGAGCAGTACTTC. Its protein product is CASSLSSSYEQYF. Based on the CDR3 plus reference TRBV5-6 and TRBJ2-7, the full variable domain is DAGVTQSPTHLIKTRGQQVTLRCSPKSGHDTVSWYQQALGQGPQFIFQYYEEEERQRGNFPDRFSGHQFPNYSSELNVNALLLGDSALYLCASSLSSSYEQYFGPGTRLTVT.

J is TRBJ2-7 and V is TRBV7-2; 16 positions agree with TRBD2. V lost 0 bases, J lost 7 bases, and 9 bases stayed unmatched. The length of the CDR3 is 18 residues. Looked up from germline, CDR1 is SGHTA and CDR2 is FQGNSA. The CDR3 here is CASSLAPGLAGGPGEQYF. The CDR3 coding sequence is TGTGCCAGCAGCTTAGCACCGGGACTAGCGGGAGGGCCTGGTGAGCAGTACTTC.

The chain joins TRBV7-8 to TRBJ2-1; D is possibly TRBD1 (5 bases). The germline V and J ends were trimmed by 4 bases and 5 bases, with 18 bases remaining between them. Germline CDR1 SGHVS, CDR2 FQNEAQ. This CDR3 has 16 residues. For the CDR3, the DNA is TGTGCCAGCAGCTCCCACGTGGGGCCAGGGAACAATGAGCAGTTCTTC. Amino acid sequence: CASSSHVGPGNNEQFF. The whole variable domain, filled in from reference TRBV7-8 and TRBJ2-1, reads GAGVSQSPRYKVAKRGQDVALRCDPISGHVSLFWYQQALGQGPEFLTYFQNEAQLDKSGLPSDRFFAERPEGSVSTLKIQRTQQEDSAVYLCASSSHVGPGNNEQFFGPGTRLTVL.

This clone was detected only a few times. The rearrangement uses TRBV7-3 and TRBJ2-2; D assignment may be TRBD1 or TRBD2 (5 bases each). Germline V CDR1 and CDR2: SGHTA, FQGTGA. Trimming cost V 0 bases and J 4 bases, with 6 bases left between them. This CDR3 has 14 amino acids. CDR3 DNA sequence: TGTGCCAGCAGCTTAACGGGGGTCACCGGGGAGCTGTTTTTT. Translation gives CASSLTGVTGELFF. The whole variable domain, filled in from reference TRBV7-3 and TRBJ2-2, reads GAGVSQTPSNKVTEKGKYVELRCDPISGHTALYWYRQSLGQGPEFLIYFQGTGAADDSGLPNDRFFAVRPEGSVSTLKIQRTERGDSAVYLCASSLTGVTGELFFGEGSRLTVL.

A few counts support this clone. V is TRBV19 and J is TRBJ2-7, with 8 bases identical to TRBD1. The V and J ends lost 3 bases and 2 bases, in that order; junction bases with no gene match: 6. The CDR3 sequence is 15 residues long. The V gene's germline CDR1 is LNHDA and CDR2 SQIVND (reference sequence). The DNA of the CDR3 is TGTGCCAGTAGTATCGGGACAGGAATGACCTACGAGCAGTACTTC. The encoded protein is CASSIGTGMTYEQYF.

The chain combines TRBV5-1 with TRBJ2-1; a possible D gene is TRBD2 (5 bases). V was shortened by 0 bases and J by 4 bases, with 11 bases between the two germline ends. There are 15 residues in the CDR3. CDR1 is SGHRS, CDR2 YFSETQ, per germline. CDR3 loop: CASSLAGGLYNEQFF. The CDR3 nucleotides read TGCGCCAGCAGCTTGGCAGGCGGACTTTACAATGAGCAGTTCTTC. Full variable domain (missing parts from reference TRBV5-1 and TRBJ2-1): KAGVTQTPRYLIKTRGQQVTLSCSPISGHRSVSWYQQTPGQGLQFLFEYFSETQRNKGNFPGRFSGRQFSNSRSEMNVSTLELGDSALYLCASSLAGGLYNEQFFGPGTRLTVL.

This sequence joins TRBV27 and TRBJ2-3; weak D call: TRBD1 (5 bases). Germline-derived CDR1 and CDR2 are MNHEY and SMNVEV (reference sequence). V was pared by 4 bases and J by 1 base, with 12 bases between. The CDR3 sequence is 15 residues long. This CDR3 is CASSSPGLGTDTQYF. In DNA, the CDR3 is TGTGCCAGCAGTTCCCCAGGGTTAGGCACAGATACGCAGTATTTT.

V and J are TRBV21-1 and TRBJ2-1; the table calls TRBD2, which could not be checked here. TRBV21-1 is a known pseudogene. The CDR3 sequence is 17 residues long. CDR3 amino acids: CASSKVEGLPFRNEQFF. For the CDR3, the DNA is TGTGCCAGCAGCAAAGTAGAGGGACTCCCTTTCCGCAATGAGCAGTTCTTC.

The rearrangement uses TRBV30 and TRBJ1-6, with 8 bases that match TRBD1. After removal of 5 bases from V and 7 bases from J, the junction contained 4 bases not matched to a gene. This CDR3 region has 13 residues. Germline V CDR1 and CDR2: GTSNPN, SVGIG (reference sequence). CDR3 region: CAWWTGCNSPLHF. The CDR3 DNA follows: TGTGCCTGGTGGACAGGGTGCAATTCACCCCTCCACTTT.

This chain uses TRBV30 with TRBJ1-1; a weak D match, TRBD1 (5 bases). The CDR3 runs 13 residues. Trimming cost V 4 bases and J 4 bases, with 13 bases left between them. Germline V gene sequence: CDR1 GTSNPN, CDR2 SVGIG (reference sequence). CDR3 in amino acids: CAWNRFRGTEAFF. The CDR3 DNA is TGTGCCTGGAACAGGTTTCGGGGCACTGAAGCTTTCTTT.

This clone was found once. The chain has TRBV4-1 and TRBJ2-5, with D possibly being TRBD1 or TRBD2 (5 bases each). Trimming removed 3 bases at V and 3 bases at J, with 11 bases between. The CDR3 is 14 residues long. Germline lookup yields CDR1 MGHRA and CDR2 YSYEKL. The CDR3 sequence is CASSHRDGEETQYF. The CDR3 DNA reads TGCGCCAGCAGCCACCGGGACGGGGAAGAGACCCAGTACTTC.

V and J are TRBV5-1 and TRBJ2-2; 8 nucleotides align to TRBD2. The V segment lost 4 bases and the J segment 5 bases; nucleotides outside the gene matches: 7. Looked up from germline, CDR1 is SGHRS and CDR2 is YFSETQ. The CDR3 covers 15 residues. CDR3 in amino acids: CASSVTSGVTGELFF. The CDR3 DNA is TGCGCCAGCAGCGTAACTAGCGGAGTAACCGGGGAGCTGTTTTTT. Looking up the rest from reference TRBV5-1 and TRBJ2-2 gives the full variable domain: KAGVTQTPRYLIKTRGQQVTLSCSPISGHRSVSWYQQTPGQGLQFLFEYFSETQRNKGNFPGRFSGRQFSNSRSEMNVSTLELGDSALYLCASSVTSGVTGELFFGEGSRLTVL.

This clone was seen more than once but under ten times. The chain links TRBV7-9 to TRBJ1-2; D is perhaps TRBD1 (5 bases). The CDR3 runs 14 residues. Trimming took 5 bases from V and 0 from J, leaving 10 bases between them. Per the germline V gene, CDR1 is SEHNR and CDR2 is FQNEAQ (reference sequence). The CDR3 sequence: CASSPGASNYGYTF. The CDR3 coding sequence is TGTGCCAGCAGCCCCGGGGCATCTAACTATGGCTACACCTTC.

The chain couples TRBV5-1 to TRBJ2-1; perhaps TRBD1 as D (6 bases). The V and J ends lost 4 bases and 0 bases respectively, with 11 bases between them. Germline CDR1 SGHRS, CDR2 YFSETQ. The CDR3 covers 15 residues. The CDR3 coding sequence is TGCGCCAGCAGCGCTTCGACAGGCTCCTACAATGAGCAGTTCTTC. It specifies CASSASTGSYNEQFF.

This clone was recorded once. This chain connects TRBV28 to TRBJ2-7; the match to TRBD2 covers 12 bases. V was clipped by 6 bases and J by 4 bases; unmatched bases: 7. The germline gives CDR1 MDHEN, CDR2 SYDVKM. The CDR3 contains 15 residues. The CDR3 loop reads CASSRGTSGPYEQYF. For the CDR3, the DNA is TGTGCCAGCAGCCGAGGGACTAGCGGGCCGTACGAGCAGTACTTC. Based on the CDR3 plus reference TRBV28 and TRBJ2-7, the full variable domain is DVKVTQSSRYLVKRTGEKVFLECVQDMDHENMFWYRQDPGLGLRLIYFSYDVKMKEKGDIPEGYSVSREKKERFSLILESASTNQTSMYLCASSRGTSGPYEQYFGPGTRLTVT.

The V call is TRBV5-1, the J call TRBJ2-1; 14 nucleotides match TRBD2. Germline V gene lookup returns CDR1 SGHRS and CDR2 YFSETQ. This CDR3 region has 16 residues. V shed 1 base, J shed 5 bases, and the junction held 2 bases outside the gene matches. CDR3 nucleotide sequence: TGCGCCAGCAGCTTGCCGGGACTAGCGGGAGACAATGAGCAGTTCTTC. Translation gives CASSLPGLAGDNEQFF.

This sequence joins TRBV5-4 and TRBJ2-7; possible D gene TRBD2, 6 bases. The CDR3 has 15 residues. Germline values: CDR1 SGHNT, CDR2 YYREEE (reference sequence). Trimming took 4 bases from V and 2 from J, leaving 16 bases between them. The CDR3 DNA follows: TGTGCCAGCAGCGGCGGGATCAGACAAACCTACGAGCAGTACTTC. This gives the protein CASSGGIRQTYEQYF.

This clone came up a few times. The chain uses TRBV19 and TRBJ1-5, with D maybe TRBD1 (6 bases). Germline assignment: CDR1 LNHDA and CDR2 SQIVND (reference sequence). Trimming took off 6 bases at V and 4 bases at J, with 13 bases between the two ends. CDR3 length: 14 amino acids. The CDR3 is CASRDTTGNQPQHF. In DNA, the CDR3 is TGTGCCAGTAGGGATACTACAGGGAATCAGCCCCAGCATTTT.